Included here is one T cell receptor beta chain sequence, with context. Its antigen remains undetermined. Within one base of it there is no much larger clone, and no base qualities were kept. Collaborating institutions collected whole blood in K2EDTA tubes following their own protocols. For TCRbeta analysis, collaborator samples were shipped as frozen whole blood, as isolated PBMCs, or as DNA extracted from either sample type. Reading from cysteine to phenylalanine, the CDR3 counts 12 amino acids. CDR3 DNA only is kept here, 36 bases in frame from base 1. Trimming removed 5 bases from V and 14 bases from J, leaving 16 bases between the germline ends. The CDR1 and CDR2 encoded by the germline V gene are MDHEN and SYDVKM. This specimen belongs to a study of blood T cell repertoires in COVID-19 (dated by TCRdb to 2020 to 2022). Broadly, across the study: Collaborator samples came from the United States, Italy and Spain and covered acute and convalescent phases of COVID-19. The material from the prospective study consisted of cDNA or gDNA derived from T cells, B-cell-depleted T cells, or PBMCs. The dataset comprised deeply sampled blood TCRbeta repertoires from subjects exposed to, actively infected with, or recovered from COVID-19. The repertoires were made available in a free public database intended to serve as a resource for research on the immune response to SARS-CoV-2. The samples were drawn from the first 160 participants of the ongoing ImmuneRACE study and from 1,200 or so subjects provided by 6 global collaborators. Nearly every sample came with metadata listing a de-identified subject ID, COVID-19 status, age in years and sex. HLA class I and class II types, where available, came from metadata supplied by the sample provider rather than from assay-based typing. What the work shows at the level of the full study, not this receptor alone: The quantity of clinical and demographic metadata differed by source and by participant and was supplied without curation.

TCRbeta CDR3 regions were amplified from genomic DNA by means of the immunoSEQ Assay, a bias-controlled multiplex PCR. Processing in the source paper ran as follows. The number of nucleated cells in each sample was estimated from the amplification of reference gene primers within the assay. To quantify the absolute abundance of each unique TCRbeta CDR3 rearrangement, sequence reads were collapsed and filtered. For each sample, productive Simpson clonality was calculated as the square root of Simpson's diversity index across productive rearrangements. This is the immuneACCESS table as TCRdb keeps it, with only in-frame sequences that have V and J called. A part of the clones is gone; compared with another copy, unresolved V genes explain less than half, and the rest is unexplained. That table gives V, J and clone size, and the DNA gave D and trimming. Within this sample are approximately 100,000 clones, with about 88% of them counted one time only. The top ten constitute around 5% of the sample.

The TCR originated in a woman of 80 years or more with active COVID-19. The chain joins TRBV28 to TRBJ2-1; tentative D gene TRBD1, with 5 bases matching. Sequenced input: peripheral blood. The CDR3 protein is CASSPGSRSEFF. The nucleotide sequence reads TGTGCCAGCAGTCCAGGGTCCAGATCGGAGTTCTTC.